This T cell receptor (beta chain) is from a study of OX40 agonist ivuxolimab in advanced cancers. As for the study in general: The patients' treatment was ivuxolimab, an agonistic anti-OX40 (CD134) antibody. Participants averaged approximately 61 years of age (range roughly 23 to 80) and were 75% to 90% male. Eligibility admitted prior anti-PD-1, anti-PD-L1 or anti-CTLA-4 therapy; roughly 39% had some. General study points: CD8+ T cells (on average) carried more expanded clones than CD4+ T cells.

Points on this clone: Its target is unknown.

CDR1 and CDR2 from the germline V gene are MDHEN and SYDVKM. V was trimmed by 5 bases and J by 4 bases, leaving 9 bases between them. This CDR3 comprises 13 residues. Sequencing used immunoSEQ multiplex PCR; TCRdb keeps in-frame clones, though not all of them. Seen here are roughly 62,000 clones, about 91% observed once, and the top ten hold 3.5% to 4%. The source of this sequence is an adult with an advanced solid tumor such as melanoma, head and neck, liver or kidney cancer. Sequencing used CD4+ or CD8+ T cells sorted from blood, obtained in a trial of the OX40 agonist ivuxolimab. This chain joins TRBV28 and TRBJ2-1; possible D gene TRBD2, 6 bases. In nucleotides, the CDR3 is TGTGCCAGCAGTCCCGGGACTTACAATGAGCAGTTCTTC. This sequence encodes CASSPGTYNEQFF.